These 27 T cell receptor beta chains originate from one sample sequenced in a study of cytomegalovirus exposure and HLA in healthy donors. Primers included in the PCR were 60 Vbeta and 13 Jbeta primers. TCRdb's table, derived via immunoSEQ multiplex PCR, lists solely in-frame clones and lacks some. The sample totals approximately 120,000 clones. Sequences were obtained from PBMCs. The receptors derive from a man aged 25 to 40 in good health and CMV-seronegative.

The rearrangement uses TRBV6-5 and TRBJ2-7, with 11 positions matching TRBD2. The germline V gene encodes CDR1 MNHEY and CDR2 SVGAGI. V lost 4 bases and J lost 2; bases outside the gene matches: 4. CDR3 length: 15 residues. CDR3 bases: TGTGCCAGCAGTTCCCTAGCGGGGGGAGCCTACGAGCAGTACTTC. Translated: CASSSLAGGAYEQYF.

The J gene is TRBJ2-7, the V gene TRBV4-1; D remains unclear. V gave up 5 bases and J gave up 1 base, with 12 bases separating them. The germline CDR1 and CDR2 sequences are MGHRA and YSYEKL. CDR3 size: 14 residues. Here the CDR3 DNA reads TGCGCCAGCAGCGAAGGAGTACTATCCTACGAGCAGTACTTC. This codes for CASSEGVLSYEQYF.

The gene calls are TRBV30 and TRBJ2-5; D is uncertain. Trimming stripped 8 bases from V and 3 bases from J, with 10 bases between. The CDR3 has 11 amino acids. Germline CDR1 GTSNPN, CDR2 SVGIG (reference sequence). The DNA of the CDR3 is TGTGCCGGAAGGAGTAAAGAGACCCAGTACTTC. Its protein product is CAGRSKETQYF.

The J gene is TRBJ2-7, the V gene TRBV2; D gene unclear. Deletions cut 8 bases from V and 6 bases from J, with 17 bases between. Looked up from germline, CDR1 is SNHLY and CDR2 is FYNNEI. There are 13 residues in the CDR3. CDR3 in amino acids: CASLGSRLGEQYF. DNA for the CDR3: TGTGCCAGCCTAGGCTCCCGCCTAGGCGAGCAGTACTTC.

The chain uses TRBV15 and TRBJ2-7; 11 nucleotides match TRBD1. CDR3 length equals 15 residues. Trimming removed 3 bases from V and 5 bases from J; junction bases left unmatched: 6. Germline CDR1 LNHNV, CDR2 YYDKDF (reference sequence). The CDR3: CATSRPGTGGNEQYF. As DNA, the CDR3 is TGTGCCACCAGCAGGCCCGGGACAGGGGGTAACGAGCAGTACTTC.

The V and J genes are TRBV2 and TRBJ2-7; tentative D call: TRBD2 (6 bases). The CDR3 sequence is 12 residues long. V shed 6 bases and J shed 4 bases, with 10 bases lying between them. From germline, CDR1 is SNHLY and CDR2 FYNNEI. CDR3 coding DNA: TGTGCCAGCAGCGGACGGGGGTACGAGCAGTACTTC. This translates into CASSGRGYEQYF.

The chain recombines TRBV5-1 with TRBJ1-1, with 10 bases that match TRBD1. Per germline, CDR1 SGHRS and CDR2 YFSETQ. Unmatched junction bases numbered 6, after V lost 2 bases and J lost 5 bases. The CDR3 extends over 15 amino acids. The CDR3 protein is CASSFLTGGRTEAFF. In nucleotides, the CDR3 is TGCGCCAGCAGCTTCCTGACAGGGGGCAGGACTGAAGCTTTCTTT. Based on the CDR3 plus reference TRBV5-1 and TRBJ1-1, the full variable domain is KAGVTQTPRYLIKTRGQQVTLSCSPISGHRSVSWYQQTPGQGLQFLFEYFSETQRNKGNFPGRFSGRQFSNSRSEMNVSTLELGDSALYLCASSFLTGGRTEAFFGQGTRLTVV.

V usage is TRBV19 and J usage is TRBJ2-5; 9 bases map to TRBD1. The V gene end was trimmed by 4 bases and the J gene end by 2 bases; junction bases not matched to a gene: 5. The germline CDR1 and CDR2 sequences are LNHDA and SQIVND (reference sequence). The length of the CDR3 is 15 residues. The CDR3 nucleotides are TGTGCCAGTAGTAGGGACAGGGAAGGTCAAGAGACCCAGTACTTC. This gives the protein CASSRDREGQETQYF.

The J gene is TRBJ1-1, the V gene TRBV2; D gene uncertain. V gave up 2 bases and J gave up 3 bases, with 10 bases separating them. Germline CDR1 is SNHLY and CDR2 is FYNNEI. The CDR3 is 14 amino acids. CDR3 amino acids: CASSEPTLDTEAFF. In DNA, the CDR3 is TGTGCCAGCAGTGAACCGACACTTGACACTGAAGCTTTCTTT. Filled out from reference TRBV2 and TRBJ1-1, the complete variable domain reads EPEVTQTPSHQVTQMGQEVILRCVPISNHLYFYWYRQILGQKVEFLVSFYNNEISEKSEIFDDQFSVERPDGSNFTLKIRSTKLEDSAMYFCASSEPTLDTEAFFGQGTRLTVV.

The chain uses TRBV7-2 and TRBJ2-7; D is unclear. Germline-derived CDR1 and CDR2 are SGHTA and FQGNSA. This CDR3 is 13 amino acids long. Trimming left V 5 bases short and J 2 bases short, with 10 bases between. The DNA of the CDR3 is TGTGCCAGCAGCGCAGGCGAAACCTACGAGCAGTACTTC. Translation gives CASSAGETYEQYF.

The chain is built from TRBV11-2 and TRBJ2-2, with 7 nucleotides matching TRBD2. Germline V gene sequence: CDR1 SGHAT, CDR2 FQNNGV. V shed 6 bases and J 5 bases; nucleotides not matched to a gene: 18. The CDR3 covers 18 residues. DNA of the CDR3: TGTGCCAGCAGGGCCCGCGCCCTAGCGGAGGGGCGAACCGGGGAGCTGTTTTTT. As protein: CASRARALAEGRTGELFF.

This chain uses TRBV4-1 with TRBJ1-1; TRBD1 might be the D (5 bases). CDR3 length: 17 amino acids. The V gene's germline CDR1 is MGHRA and CDR2 YSYEKL. The germline V and J ends were trimmed by 4 bases and 4 bases, with 22 bases remaining between them. DNA of the CDR3: TGCGCCAGCAGCCGCCTTGGGACGGAGGGAATCGGCACTGAAGCTTTCTTT. Translation gives CASSRLGTEGIGTEAFF.

This chain connects TRBV9 to TRBJ1-2; tentative D call: TRBD1 (6 bases). Germline CDR1 and CDR2: SGDLS and YYNGEE. This CDR3 is built from 12 residues. V was shortened by 0 bases and J by 6 bases, with 6 bases between the two germline ends. The CDR3 bases are TGTGCCAGCAGCGTAGACAGGGATGGCTACACCTTC. Encoded protein: CASSVDRDGYTF. The whole variable domain, filled in from reference TRBV9 and TRBJ1-2, reads DSGVTQTPKHLITATGQRVTLRCSPRSGDLSVYWYQQSLDQGLQFLIQYYNGEERAKGNILERFSAQQFPDLHSELNLSSLELGDSALYFCASSVDRDGYTFGSGTRLTVV.

J is TRBJ2-7 and V is TRBV5-1; 7 bases fit TRBD1. Germline CDR1 is SGHRS and CDR2 is YFSETQ. The trim removed 5 bases at V and 6 bases at J, leaving 11 bases unmatched. This CDR3 comprises 14 residues. This CDR3 reads CASRPGTDTREQYF. DNA of the CDR3: TGCGCCAGCAGGCCCGGGACAGACACACGCGAGCAGTACTTC.

As regards this clone: Sequence at one end of the junction differs from germline and may be a read error. The rearrangement joins TRBV9 to TRBJ1-2; tentative D call: TRBD1 (5 bases). This CDR3 comprises 12 residues. CDR1 and CDR2 (germline): SGDLS, YYNGEE. The DNA for the CDR3 is TGTGCCAGCAGCGTAGAGGCAGGGCGGACGAGCTTC. Its protein is CASSVEAGRTSF. Using reference TRBV9 and TRBJ1-2 for the parts outside the CDR3, the full variable domain is DSGVTQTPKHLITATGQRVTLRCSPRSGDLSVYWYQQSLDQGLQFLIQYYNGEERAKGNILERFSAQQFPDLHSELNLSSLELGDSALYFCASSVEAGRTSFGSGTRLTVV.

The V call is TRBV7-9, the J call TRBJ1-1, with a possible D match to TRBD1 (5 bases). The CDR3 extends over 14 amino acids. Germline CDR1 reads SEHNR; CDR2 reads FQNEAQ (reference sequence). The V end lost 3 bases, the J end lost 4 bases, and 12 bases lay between the germline ends. CDR3 residues: CASSFSGASTEAFF. As DNA, the CDR3 is TGTGCCAGCAGCTTTTCTGGGGCGAGCACTGAAGCTTTCTTT.

The chain has TRBV7-9 and TRBJ1-4; TRBD1 is a possible D gene (6 bases). The CDR3 covers 15 residues. V was pared by 3 bases and J by 7 bases, with 15 bases between. CDR1 and CDR2 (germline): SEHNR, FQNEAQ (reference sequence). In nucleotides, the CDR3 is TGTGCCAGCAGCTTTGACAGGTCCCTTGGTGAAAAACTGTTTTTT. It specifies CASSFDRSLGEKLFF.

The J gene is TRBJ2-7, the V gene TRBV2; D not resolved. Germline V gene sequence: CDR1 SNHLY, CDR2 FYNNEI. Trimming left V 1 base short and J 0 bases short, with 7 bases between. The CDR3 covers 14 residues. CDR3 region: CASSEGPVSYEQYF. The CDR3 DNA sequence: TGTGCCAGCAGTGAAGGTCCAGTCTCCTACGAGCAGTACTTC.

The chain couples TRBV9 to TRBJ1-2, with D tentatively TRBD1 (5 bases). Per germline, CDR1 SGDLS and CDR2 YYNGEE. V lost 3 bases to trimming and J lost 3 bases, with 15 bases between them. This CDR3 has 15 amino acids. CDR3 residues: CASSAGEGRDYGYTF. CDR3 DNA sequence: TGTGCCAGCAGCGCGGGGGAAGGCCGGGACTATGGCTACACCTTC.

The chain uses TRBV5-1 and TRBJ1-6; D is unresolved. V was shortened by 0 bases and J by 0 bases, with 7 bases between the two germline ends. Germline V gene data show CDR1 as SGHRS and CDR2 as YFSETQ. The length of the CDR3 is 16 residues. The CDR3 coding sequence is TGCGCCAGCAGCTTGGGCACGAGCTCCTATAATTCACCCCTCCACTTT. Translated, it gives CASSLGTSSYNSPLHF.

The rearrangement uses TRBV28 and TRBJ1-5; D is unresolved. Trimming left V 1 base short and J 4 bases short, with 14 bases between. The germline gives CDR1 MDHEN, CDR2 SYDVKM. CDR3 length: 16 amino acids. CDR3 amino acids: CASSLYLRNPNQPQHF. CDR3 bases: TGTGCCAGCAGTTTATATCTGAGGAATCCGAATCAGCCCCAGCATTTT.

The chain recombines TRBV19 with TRBJ1-2; D remains ambiguous. V was trimmed by 7 bases and J by 2 bases, leaving 11 bases between them. Germline-derived CDR1 and CDR2 are LNHDA and SQIVND (reference sequence). The CDR3 totals 13 residues. Here the CDR3 DNA reads TGTGCCAGTATATCGACAAGAAACTATGGCTACACCTTC. Its translation is CASISTRNYGYTF.

V gene TRBV28 combines with J gene TRBJ1-4; the D gene is possibly TRBD1 (5 bases). The CDR3 runs to 14 residues. Trimming took 5 bases from V and 3 from J, leaving 10 bases between them. Germline CDR1 MDHEN, CDR2 SYDVKM. CDR3 sequence (DNA): TGTGCCAGCAGTCAGGGTGGTCCTAATGAAAAACTGTTTTTT. Amino acids: CASSQGGPNEKLFF.

The J gene is TRBJ2-1, the V gene TRBV6-5; TRBD2 is a possible D gene (6 bases). In germline, CDR1 is MNHEY, CDR2 SVGAGI. V lost 2 bases to trimming and J lost 4 bases, with 15 bases between them. CDR3 size: 16 residues. CDR3 coding DNA: TGTGCCAGCAGTTACGGAACTCCGGGACTTTACAATGAGCAGTTCTTC. Translation: CASSYGTPGLYNEQFF.

The chain is built from TRBV29-1 and TRBJ1-2; D unclear. V lost 6 bases and J lost 0, with 23 bases in between. There are 17 residues in the CDR3. Germline CDR1 SQVTM, CDR2 ANQGSEA. Here the CDR3 DNA reads TGCAGCGTGAGAGGCCCAGAGGACTTGGAAACTAACTATGGCTACACCTTC. This codes for CSVRGPEDLETNYGYTF.

The chain couples TRBV5-1 to TRBJ2-1; D is perhaps TRBD2 (6 bases). From germline, CDR1 is SGHRS and CDR2 YFSETQ. The CDR3 loop spans 15 amino acids. V lost 4 bases and J lost 0, with 11 bases in between. The DNA of the CDR3 is TGCGCCAGCAGCCAAACTAGCAGCTCCTACAATGAGCAGTTCTTC. Translating gives CASSQTSSSYNEQFF.

The chain is built from TRBV29-1 and TRBJ1-5; 8 nucleotides agree with TRBD1. Germline V CDR1 and CDR2: SQVTM, ANQGSEA. CDR3 length: 14 amino acids. The J segment lost 5 bases and the V segment lost 4 bases, leaving 7 bases of the junction unmatched. The CDR3 is CSVASGTGHQPQHF. In DNA, the CDR3 is TGCAGCGTTGCCTCCGGGACAGGACATCAGCCCCAGCATTTT.